The 5 T cell receptor beta chains presented below share a single source sample, sequenced in a study of cytomegalovirus exposure and HLA in healthy donors. It was with 60 Vbeta and 13 Jbeta primers that the PCR ran. Some clones are missing from TCRdb's copy, which holds only in-frame ones; the method was immunoSEQ multiplex PCR. The table has fewer than 150,000 clones, roughly 76% seen once. What was sequenced was PBMCs. These receptors were obtained from a female donor in good health and CMV-seronegative.

The sample holds a few counts of this clone. The chain links TRBV27 to TRBJ2-7, with 12 bases fitting TRBD1. The CDR3 is made up of 17 amino acids. The germline V gene encodes CDR1 MNHEY and CDR2 SMNVEV (reference sequence). V was pared by 2 bases and J by 1 base, with 6 bases of the junction left unmatched. The CDR3 DNA reads TGTGCCAGCAGTTTAAGCGGGACAGGGGGCCCATCCTACGAGCAGTACTTC. Its translation is CASSLSGTGGPSYEQYF.

The DNA for the CDR3 is TGCGCCAGCAGCTTGGCTAGCGGGAGTGATACGCAGTATTTT. Translating gives CASSLASGSDTQYF. The V and J genes are TRBV5-1 and TRBJ2-3; 10 positions agree with TRBD2. CDR3 length: 14 residues. Germline V gives CDR1 SGHRS, CDR2 YFSETQ. Trimming at V came to 0 bases and at J to 6 bases, leaving 1 base not matched to a gene.

The chain couples TRBV5-4 to TRBJ1-3; maybe TRBD1 (5 bases). The germline V gene encodes CDR1 SGHNT and CDR2 YYREEE (reference sequence). This CDR3 comprises 15 residues. V was clipped by 4 bases and J by 0 bases, with 11 bases between them. The CDR3 loop is CASSPRGGSGNTIYF. The CDR3, as DNA: TGTGCCAGCAGCCCTCGCGGGGGCTCTGGAAACACCATATATTTT. Together with reference TRBV5-4 and TRBJ1-3, the CDR3 gives the full variable domain: ETGVTQSPTHLIKTRGQQVTLRCSSQSGHNTVSWYQQALGQGPQFIFQYYREEENGRGNFPPRFSGLQFPNYSSELNVNALELDDSALYLCASSPRGGSGNTIYFGEGSWLTVV.

This clone was picked up a small number of times. The V call is TRBV29-1, the J call TRBJ1-2, with no clear D. The CDR3 has 13 amino acids. The V end was cut by 7 bases, the J end by 2 bases, with 14 bases between. Germline loops: CDR1 SQVTM, CDR2 ANQGSEA. CDR3 nucleotides: TGCAGCGCCTACGCGGGATTAAACTATGGCTACACCTTC. This translates into CSAYAGLNYGYTF. The full variable domain, with the rest looked up from reference TRBV29-1 and TRBJ1-2, is SAVISQKPSRDICQRGTSLTIQCQVDSQVTMMFWYRQQPGQSLTLIATANQGSEATYESGFVIDKFPISRPNLTFSTLTVSNMSPEDSSIYLCSAYAGLNYGYTFGSGTRLTVV.

This clone was seen only once. This chain connects TRBV2 to TRBJ1-5; a possible D gene is TRBD1 (5 bases). V dropped 8 bases and J dropped 2 bases, with 10 bases sitting between them. The CDR3 loop spans 13 amino acids. The germline V gene encodes CDR1 SNHLY and CDR2 FYNNEI. CDR3 amino acids: CASVQGGNQPQHF. The CDR3, as DNA: TGTGCCAGCGTTCAGGGCGGCAATCAGCCCCAGCATTTT.